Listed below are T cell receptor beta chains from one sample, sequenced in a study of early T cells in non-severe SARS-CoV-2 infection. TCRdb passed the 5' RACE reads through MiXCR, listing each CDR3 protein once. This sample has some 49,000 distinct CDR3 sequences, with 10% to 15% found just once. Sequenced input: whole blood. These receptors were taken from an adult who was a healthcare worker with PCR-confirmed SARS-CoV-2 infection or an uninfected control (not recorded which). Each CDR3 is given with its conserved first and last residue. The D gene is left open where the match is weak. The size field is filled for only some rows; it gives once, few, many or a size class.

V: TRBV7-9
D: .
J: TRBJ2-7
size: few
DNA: TGTGCCAGCAGCTTAGGGGCGCGTGAGCAGTACTTC
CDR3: CASSLGAREQYF

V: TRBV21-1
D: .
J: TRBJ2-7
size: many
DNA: TGTGCCAGCAGCACTAGCGGTTGCTCCTACGAGCAGTACTTC
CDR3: CASSTSGCSYEQYF

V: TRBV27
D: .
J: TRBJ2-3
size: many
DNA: TGTGCCAGCCGTTTATCGACAGATAGCACAGATACGCAGTATTTT
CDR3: CASRLSTDSTDTQYF

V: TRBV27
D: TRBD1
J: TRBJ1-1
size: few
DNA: TGTGCCAGCAGCAATGACAGGGCCGAAGCTTTCTTT
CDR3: CASSNDRAEAFF

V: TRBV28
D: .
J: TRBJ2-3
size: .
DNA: TGTGCCAGCACCTCCACTTATACGCAGTATTTT
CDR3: CASTSTYTQYF

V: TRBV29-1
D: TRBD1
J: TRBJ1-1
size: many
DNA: TGCAGCGGGAGAGGGGTCAGGGGGGACACTGAAGCTTTCTTT
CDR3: CSGRGVRGDTEAFF

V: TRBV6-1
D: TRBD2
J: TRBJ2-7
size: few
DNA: TGTGCCAGCATGGGACTAGCGGGGGGCTACGAGCAGTACTTC
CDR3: CASMGLAGGYEQYF

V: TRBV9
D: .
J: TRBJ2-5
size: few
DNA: TGTGCCAGCAGCTTGGCCCTTAAAGAGACCCAGTACTTC
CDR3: CASSLALKETQYF

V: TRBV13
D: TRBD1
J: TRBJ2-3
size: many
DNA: TGTGCCAGCAGCACGTGGGACAGGGAGAGCACAGATACGCAGTATTTT
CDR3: CASSTWDRESTDTQYF

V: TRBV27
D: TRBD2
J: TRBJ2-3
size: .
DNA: TGTGCCAGCAGTTTCAGGGAGGGTACGCAGTATTTT
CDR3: CASSFREGTQYF

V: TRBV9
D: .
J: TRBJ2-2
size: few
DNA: TGTGCCAGCAGTTCTCCCCTCGGGGGCCTAAACACCGGGGAGCTGTTTTTT
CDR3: CASSSPLGGLNTGELFF

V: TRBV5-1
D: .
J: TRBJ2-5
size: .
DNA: TGCGCCAGCAGCTTCACAGGGCCCCAAGAGACCCAGTACTTC
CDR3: CASSFTGPQETQYF

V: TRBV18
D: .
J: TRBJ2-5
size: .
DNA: TGTGCCAGCTCACCAGGATCTTTAGAGACCCAGTACTTC
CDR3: CASSPGSLETQYF